These 18 T cell receptor beta chains originate from one sample sequenced in a study of CD8+ T cells in alopecia areata (dated by TCRdb to the late 2010s). Library preparation used the immunoSEQ multiplex PCR assay. To provide template for TCR sequencing, every sample had RNA extracted and reverse transcribed into cDNA. The clones in this table, taken by TCRdb from immuneACCESS, are in-frame only. Not every clone is retained; where verified, under half of the shortfall comes from an unresolved V gene, and the cause of the rest is unknown. This sample has about 190,000 clones in its table, and less than 70% of those were observed once. Approximately 1.3% of the sample goes to the ten largest clones. The intended sense of this specimen's treatment or condition label: oral pan-JAK inhibitor, 5-10 mg twice daily. The specimen was CD4+ T cells sorted from blood, collected at week 49, from a patient treated with tofacitinib. The receptors shown here come from a human donor with alopecia areata.

The J gene is TRBJ1-1, the V gene TRBV27; 8 nucleotides match TRBD1. There are 13 residues in the CDR3. The germline gives CDR1 MNHEY, CDR2 SMNVEV (reference sequence). With V trimmed by 7 bases and J by 6 bases, 7 bases remained unmatched. The CDR3 is CASTHRGAAEAFF. The CDR3 bases are TGTGCCAGCACTCACAGGGGGGCTGCTGAAGCTTTCTTT.

The chain is built from TRBV2 and TRBJ1-5, with D unclear. Trimming shortened V by 4 bases and J by 2 bases, and 12 bases separated the two germline ends. CDR1 is SNHLY and CDR2 is FYNNEI in the germline V gene. CDR3 length: 15 residues. The DNA for the CDR3 is TGTGCCAGCAGTGGGGAGGGAGATCGCAATCAGCCCCAGCATTTT. Translating it yields CASSGEGDRNQPQHF.

Points on this clone: In the same sample, other DNA sequences code for this CDR3. The chain carries TRBV5-5 and TRBJ2-7; tentatively, D is TRBD1 or TRBD2 (5 bases each). Trimming cost V 0 bases and J 4 bases, with 8 bases left between them. CDR1 SGHKS and CDR2 YYEKEE come from the germline V gene (reference sequence). The CDR3 sequence is 13 residues long. The DNA for the CDR3 is TGTGCCAGCAGCTTGGCCGAGGGGTACGAGCAGTACTTC. It yields the protein CASSLAEGYEQYF.

The chain joins TRBV11-2 to TRBJ2-4; D might be TRBD1 (6 bases). The CDR3 is made up of 14 amino acids. CDR1 and CDR2 from the germline V gene are SGHAT and FQNNGV. V was cut by 3 bases and J by 3 bases, with 9 bases left in between. Written as DNA, the CDR3 is TGTGCCAGCAGCTTCCGGGACATCAAAAACATTCAGTACTTC. Translation: CASSFRDIKNIQYF.

The chain recombines TRBV4-3 with TRBJ2-3; tentatively, D is TRBD1 (5 bases). CDR3 length equals 17 residues. Trimming took off 0 bases at V and 2 bases at J, with 15 bases between the two ends. CDR1 LGHNA and CDR2 YSLEER come from the germline V gene. This CDR3 reads CASSQDRWGKDTDTQYF. The CDR3, as DNA: TGCGCCAGCAGCCAAGATAGGTGGGGCAAGGACACAGATACGCAGTATTTT.

The chain recombines TRBV27 with TRBJ1-1; D gene uncertain. The germline V and J ends were trimmed by 2 bases and 0 bases, with 10 bases remaining between them. Germline V lookup: CDR1 MNHEY, CDR2 SMNVEV (reference sequence). The CDR3 is 15 residues long. Written as DNA, the CDR3 is TGTGCCAGCAGTTTAAGGGCAGGATTGAACACTGAAGCTTTCTTT. Translation gives CASSLRAGLNTEAFF.

This rearrangement joins TRBV25-1 to TRBJ2-7; D possibly corresponds to TRBD1 (6 bases). Trimming left V 1 base short and J 5 bases short, with 12 bases between. Germline loops: CDR1 MGHDK, CDR2 SYGVNS. This CDR3 comprises 14 residues. The CDR3 loop is CASSEWGTSDEQYF. In DNA, the CDR3 is TGTGCCAGCAGTGAATGGGGGACATCGGACGAGCAGTACTTC.

This chain connects TRBV2 to TRBJ2-7, with a weak D call TRBD2 (6 bases). The CDR3 is made up of 14 amino acids. The ends were cut back, 7 bases at V and 4 bases at J, with 17 bases in the middle. Germline-derived CDR1 and CDR2 are SNHLY and FYNNEI. Here the CDR3 reads CASNGGEAYYEQYF. In DNA form, the CDR3 reads TGTGCCAGCAACGGCGGGGAGGCATATTACGAGCAGTACTTC.

This clone occurred once. CDR3 amino acids: CASNSGQYNEQFF. As DNA, the CDR3 is TGCGCCAGCAATAGCGGACAGTACAATGAGCAGTTCTTC. V and J are TRBV5-1 and TRBJ2-1; tentatively, D is TRBD1 or TRBD2 (6 bases each). Germline V gives CDR1 SGHRS, CDR2 YFSETQ. The CDR3 runs 13 residues. The V end was cut by 6 bases, the J end by 4 bases, with 11 bases between.

The gene calls are TRBV7-2 and TRBJ2-7; TRBD1 is a possible D gene (6 bases). CDR1 and CDR2 (germline): SGHTA, FQGNSA. V was shortened by 5 bases and J by 2 bases, with 16 bases between the two germline ends. The CDR3 is 15 amino acids. This CDR3 reads CASSPNTDRTYEQYF. CDR3 sequence (DNA): TGTGCCAGCAGCCCGAATACGGACAGAACCTACGAGCAGTACTTC.

This clone turned up a few times. The rearrangement links TRBV7-6 to TRBJ2-3; weak D call: TRBD1 (5 bases). Germline lookup yields CDR1 SGHVS and CDR2 FNYEAQ. V was trimmed by 1 base and J by 3 bases, leaving 11 bases between them. The CDR3 length is 15 residues. The CDR3: CASSLEARATDTQYF. In nucleotides, the CDR3 is TGTGCCAGCAGCTTAGAGGCCAGGGCAACAGATACGCAGTATTTT.

The chain recombines TRBV29-1 with TRBJ2-5; D remains unclear. From germline, CDR1 is SQVTM and CDR2 ANQGSEA. The V end lost 7 bases, the J end lost 9 bases, and 6 bases lay between the germline ends. The CDR3 loop spans 8 amino acids. CDR3 protein: CSEAAQYF. DNA of the CDR3: TGCAGCGAAGCCGCCCAGTACTTC.

The chain has TRBV5-6 and TRBJ2-2; D not certain. The CDR3 sequence is 16 residues long. Germline V gene data show CDR1 as SGHDT and CDR2 as YYEEEE. V lost 4 bases and J 1 base, leaving 14 bases between the germline ends. CDR3 in DNA: TGTGCCAGCAGCCCCGACTTGGGAAGGAACACCGGGGAGCTGTTTTTT. This encodes CASSPDLGRNTGELFF.

The V and J genes are TRBV7-6 and TRBJ1-1; 9 positions match TRBD1. Germline V gene sequence: CDR1 SGHVS, CDR2 FNYEAQ. The CDR3 runs to 14 residues. J gave up 6 bases and V 8 bases, and 10 bases lay outside the gene matches. CDR3: CASSLGQGGAEAFF. The CDR3, as DNA: TGTGCCAGCTCCCTGGGACAGGGCGGGGCTGAAGCTTTCTTT.

The rearrangement links TRBV25-1 to TRBJ1-1, with 11 bases lining up with TRBD1. The CDR3 covers 15 residues. The germline gives CDR1 MGHDK, CDR2 SYGVNS. With 5 bases clipped from V and 2 bases from J, the junction kept 4 bases outside the gene matches. The CDR3 sequence: CASSLGTGGNTEAFF. The CDR3 region has the DNA TGTGCCAGCAGTCTAGGGACAGGGGGTAACACTGAAGCTTTCTTT.

This clone was recorded a few times. The chain is built from TRBV28 and TRBJ2-7, with TRBD2 as a possible D gene (6 bases). CDR3 length: 13 amino acids. Trimming took off 7 bases at V and 5 bases at J, with 15 bases between the two ends. Germline V gene data show CDR1 as MDHEN and CDR2 as SYDVKM. CDR3 in amino acids: CASTSGTRDEQYF. The CDR3 nucleotides read TGTGCCAGCACCTCCGGGACTCGCGACGAGCAGTACTTC.

The CDR3: CASSPKGSGETQYF. Here the CDR3 DNA reads TGTGCCAGCTCACCAAAGGGCTCCGGAGAGACCCAGTACTTC. The V gene is TRBV18, the J gene TRBJ2-5, with no clear D. Germline V CDR1 and CDR2: KGHSH, LQKENI. The CDR3 is 14 amino acids. V lost 2 bases, J lost 4 bases, and 11 bases lay in between.

In its sample, this clone was seen a few times. The chain recombines TRBV4-3 with TRBJ1-2; 9 nucleotides line up with TRBD1. The CDR3 has 15 amino acids. Germline V CDR1 and CDR2: LGHNA, YSLEER. V shed 1 base, J shed 2 bases, and the junction held 2 bases outside the gene matches. CDR3 residues: CASSQGGTGNYGYTF. CDR3 in DNA: TGCGCCAGCAGCCAAGGGGGGACAGGGAACTATGGCTACACCTTC.